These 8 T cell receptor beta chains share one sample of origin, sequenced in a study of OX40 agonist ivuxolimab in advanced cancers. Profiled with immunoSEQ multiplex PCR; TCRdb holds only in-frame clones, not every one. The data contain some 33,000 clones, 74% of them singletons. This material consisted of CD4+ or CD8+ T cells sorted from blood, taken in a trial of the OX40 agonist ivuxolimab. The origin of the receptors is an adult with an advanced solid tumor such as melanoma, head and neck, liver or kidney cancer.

Here the CDR3 reads CADRGILEEQYF. The CDR3 DNA is TGTGCCGATCGGGGTATTTTGGAGGAGCAGTACTTC. The chain recombines TRBV2 with TRBJ2-7, with a tentative D call TRBD2 (5 bases). Trimming pared 11 bases from V and 7 bases from J, leaving 18 bases between. The CDR3 is 12 residues long. Per the germline V gene, CDR1 is SNHLY and CDR2 is FYNNEI.

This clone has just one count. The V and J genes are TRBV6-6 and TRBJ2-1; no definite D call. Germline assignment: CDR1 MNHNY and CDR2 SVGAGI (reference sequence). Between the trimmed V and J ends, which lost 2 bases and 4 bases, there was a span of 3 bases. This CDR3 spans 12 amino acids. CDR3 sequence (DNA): TGTGCCAGCAGTTACCCGTACAATGAGCAGTTCTTC. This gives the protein CASSYPYNEQFF.

The CDR3 spells CASSPAEAYGYTF. The CDR3 nucleotides are TGTGCCAGCAGCCCCGCAGAGGCCTATGGCTACACCTTC. The rearrangement uses TRBV7-6 and TRBJ1-2; D unresolved. The CDR3 runs to 13 residues. The germline V gene has CDR1 SGHVS and CDR2 FNYEAQ. Trimming shortened V by 5 bases and J by 4 bases, and 11 bases separated the two germline ends.

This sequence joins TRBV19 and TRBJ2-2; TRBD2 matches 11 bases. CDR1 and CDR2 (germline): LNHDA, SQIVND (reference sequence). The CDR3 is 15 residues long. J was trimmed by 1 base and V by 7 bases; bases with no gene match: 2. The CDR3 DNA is TGTGCCAGTAAGGGGACTAGCGGGAACACCGGGGAGCTGTTTTTT. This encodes CASKGTSGNTGELFF.

In nucleotides, the CDR3 is TGTGCCAGTAGTAGGATTTCGGAGGGAACTGAAGCTTTCTTT. Translated: CASSRISEGTEAFF. The chain carries TRBV19 and TRBJ1-1; D not certain. V shed 4 bases and J shed 5 bases, with 14 bases lying between them. Germline CDR1 is LNHDA and CDR2 is SQIVND (reference sequence). The CDR3 extends over 14 amino acids.

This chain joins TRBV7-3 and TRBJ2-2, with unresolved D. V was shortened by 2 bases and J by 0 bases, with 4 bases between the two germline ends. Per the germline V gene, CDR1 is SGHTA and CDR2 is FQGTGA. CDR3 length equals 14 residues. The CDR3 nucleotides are TGTGCCAGCAGCTTACAGGCGAACACCGGGGAGCTGTTTTTT. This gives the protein CASSLQANTGELFF. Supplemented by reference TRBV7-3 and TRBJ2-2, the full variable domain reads GAGVSQTPSNKVTEKGKYVELRCDPISGHTALYWYRQSLGQGPEFLIYFQGTGAADDSGLPNDRFFAVRPEGSVSTLKIQRTERGDSAVYLCASSLQANTGELFFGEGSRLTVL.

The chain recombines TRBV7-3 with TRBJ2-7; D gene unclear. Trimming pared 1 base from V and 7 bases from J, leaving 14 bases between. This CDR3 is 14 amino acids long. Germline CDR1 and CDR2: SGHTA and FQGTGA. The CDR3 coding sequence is TGTGCCAGCAGCTTAAATGGCGGAGCGCGGGAGCAGTACTTC. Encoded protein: CASSLNGGAREQYF.

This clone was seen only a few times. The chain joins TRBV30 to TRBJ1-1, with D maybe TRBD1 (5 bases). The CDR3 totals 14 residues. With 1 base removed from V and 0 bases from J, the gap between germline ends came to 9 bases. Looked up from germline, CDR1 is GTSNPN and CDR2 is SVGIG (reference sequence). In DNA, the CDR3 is TGTGCCTGGAGTGGATGGGACTTGAACACTGAAGCTTTCTTT. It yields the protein CAWSGWDLNTEAFF.